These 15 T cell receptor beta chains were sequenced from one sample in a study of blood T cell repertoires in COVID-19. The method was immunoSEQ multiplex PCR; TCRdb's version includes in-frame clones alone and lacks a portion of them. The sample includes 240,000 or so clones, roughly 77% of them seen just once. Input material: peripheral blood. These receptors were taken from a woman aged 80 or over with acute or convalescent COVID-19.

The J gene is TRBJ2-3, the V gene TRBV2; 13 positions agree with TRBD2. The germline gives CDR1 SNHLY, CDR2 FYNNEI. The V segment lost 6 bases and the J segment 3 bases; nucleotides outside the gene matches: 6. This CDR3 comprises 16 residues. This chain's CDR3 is CASRSGLAGETDTQYF. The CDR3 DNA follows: TGTGCCAGCAGGTCCGGACTAGCGGGAGAAACAGATACGCAGTATTTT.

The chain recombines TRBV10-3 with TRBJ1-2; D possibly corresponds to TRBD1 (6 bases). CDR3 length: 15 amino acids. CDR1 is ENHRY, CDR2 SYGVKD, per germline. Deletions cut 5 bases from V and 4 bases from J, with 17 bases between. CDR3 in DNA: TGTGCCATCAGTTCGAGACAGGTGGGGCCCTATGGCTACACCTTC. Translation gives CAISSRQVGPYGYTF.

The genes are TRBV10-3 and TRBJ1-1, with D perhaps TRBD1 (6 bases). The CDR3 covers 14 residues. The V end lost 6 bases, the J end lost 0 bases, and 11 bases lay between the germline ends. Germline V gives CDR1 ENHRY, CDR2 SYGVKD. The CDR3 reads CAIRRTVMNTEAFF. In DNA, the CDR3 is TGTGCCATCAGACGGACAGTTATGAACACTGAAGCTTTCTTT.

The CDR3 bases are TGTGCCAGCAGTAAACACGAATCAGGTAATCAAGCTTTCTTT. Residues: CASSKHESGNQAFF. This chain connects TRBV6-2 or TRBV6-3 to TRBJ1-1; no definite D call. V was cut by 5 bases and J by 9 bases, with 19 bases left in between. There are 14 residues in the CDR3. CDR1 is MNHEY and CDR2 is SVGEGT in the germline V gene.

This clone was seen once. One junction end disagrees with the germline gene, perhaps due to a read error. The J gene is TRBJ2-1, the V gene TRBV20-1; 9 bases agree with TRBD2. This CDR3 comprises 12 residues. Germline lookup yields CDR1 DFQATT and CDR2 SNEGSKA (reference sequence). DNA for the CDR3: TGCAGTGCTAGTGCTAGCGGGAAAAGGGGGATCTTC. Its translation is CSASASGKRGIF.

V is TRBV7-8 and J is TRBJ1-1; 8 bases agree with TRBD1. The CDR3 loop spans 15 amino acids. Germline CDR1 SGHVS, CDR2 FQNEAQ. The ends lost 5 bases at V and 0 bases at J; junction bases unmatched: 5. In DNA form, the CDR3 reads TGTGCCAGCAGCCGGAAGACAGGGGTGAACACTGAAGCTTTCTTT. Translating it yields CASSRKTGVNTEAFF.

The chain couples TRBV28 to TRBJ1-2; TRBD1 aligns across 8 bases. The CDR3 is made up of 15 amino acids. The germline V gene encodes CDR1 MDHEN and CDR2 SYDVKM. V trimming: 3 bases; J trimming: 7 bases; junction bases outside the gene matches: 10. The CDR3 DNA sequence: TGTGCCAGCAGTTTCCCCTCCGGACAGGGAGCTGGCTACACCTTC. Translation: CASSFPSGQGAGYTF.

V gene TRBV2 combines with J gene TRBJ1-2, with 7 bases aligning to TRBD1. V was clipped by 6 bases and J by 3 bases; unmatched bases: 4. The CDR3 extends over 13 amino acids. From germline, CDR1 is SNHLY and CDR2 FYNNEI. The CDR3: CASRADRDYGYTF. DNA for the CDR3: TGTGCCAGCAGGGCCGACAGGGACTATGGCTACACCTTC.

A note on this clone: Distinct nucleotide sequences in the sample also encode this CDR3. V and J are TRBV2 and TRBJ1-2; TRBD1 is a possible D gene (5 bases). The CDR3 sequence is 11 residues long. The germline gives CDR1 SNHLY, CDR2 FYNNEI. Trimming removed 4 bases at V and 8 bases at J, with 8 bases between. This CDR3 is CASSVGGGYTF. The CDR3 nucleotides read TGTGCCAGCAGTGTCGGGGGAGGCTACACCTTC. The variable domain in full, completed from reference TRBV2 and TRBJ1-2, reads EPEVTQTPSHQVTQMGQEVILRCVPISNHLYFYWYRQILGQKVEFLVSFYNNEISEKSEIFDDQFSVERPDGSNFTLKIRSTKLEDSAMYFCASSVGGGYTFGSGTRLTVV.

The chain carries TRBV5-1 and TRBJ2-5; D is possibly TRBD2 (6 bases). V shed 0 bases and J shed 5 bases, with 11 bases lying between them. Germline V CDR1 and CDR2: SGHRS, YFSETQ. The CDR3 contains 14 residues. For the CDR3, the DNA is TGCGCCAGCAGCTTGGAGGGGAGGAAGGAGACCCAGTACTTC. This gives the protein CASSLEGRKETQYF.

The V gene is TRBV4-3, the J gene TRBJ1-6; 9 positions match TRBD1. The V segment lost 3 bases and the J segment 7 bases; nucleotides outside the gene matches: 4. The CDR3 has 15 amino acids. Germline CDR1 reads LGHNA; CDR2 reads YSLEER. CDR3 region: CASSHSGTGNSPLHF. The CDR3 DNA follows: TGCGCCAGCAGCCATAGCGGGACAGGGAATTCACCCCTCCACTTT.

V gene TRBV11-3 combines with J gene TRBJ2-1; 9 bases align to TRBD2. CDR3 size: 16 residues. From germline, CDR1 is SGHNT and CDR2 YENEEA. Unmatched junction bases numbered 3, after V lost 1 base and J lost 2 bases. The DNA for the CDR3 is TGTGCCAGCAGCTTAGTTGGGACTAGCCCCTACAATGAGCAGTTCTTC. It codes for CASSLVGTSPYNEQFF.

CDR3 in DNA: TGCGCCAGCAGCTCGTTGACAGGATCCCAAGAGACCCAGTACTTC. It yields the protein CASSSLTGSQETQYF. The chain is built from TRBV5-1 and TRBJ2-5; tentative D call: TRBD1 (6 bases). V was cut by 3 bases and J by 1 base, with 13 bases left in between. CDR3 length: 15 residues. Germline V gene sequence: CDR1 SGHRS, CDR2 YFSETQ.

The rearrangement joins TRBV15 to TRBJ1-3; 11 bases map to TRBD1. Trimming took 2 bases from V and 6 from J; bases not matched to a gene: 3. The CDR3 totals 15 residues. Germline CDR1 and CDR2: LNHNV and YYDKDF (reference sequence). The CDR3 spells CATSRTGQGANTIYF. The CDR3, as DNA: TGTGCCACCAGCAGAACTGGACAGGGGGCAAACACCATATATTTT.

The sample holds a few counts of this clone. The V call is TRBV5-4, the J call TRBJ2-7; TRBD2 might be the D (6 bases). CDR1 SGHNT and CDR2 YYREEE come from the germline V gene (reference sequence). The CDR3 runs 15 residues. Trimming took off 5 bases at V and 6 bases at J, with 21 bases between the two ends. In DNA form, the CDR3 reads TGTGCCAGCAGAATTTGGGGGAGGCCGGGGGTCGAGCAGTACTTC. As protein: CASRIWGRPGVEQYF.